Sequencing of this T cell receptor (beta chain) was carried out in a study of cytomegalovirus exposure and HLA in healthy donors (dated by TCRdb to about 2017). For the wider study: In an earlier analysis of approximately 500 of the donors, around 290 Gb of sequence data and 117 million unique TCR beta sequences from approximately 180 million T cells were reported. The aim of the study was to test whether cataloging public T cell receptors could identify signatures of past pathogen exposure. Roughly 5 DR-DQ haplotypes were handled as single units for association and clustering because linkage in the cohort was strong. To study patterns of TCR occurrence, a later analysis re-analyzed previously published TCR beta repertoires from 500 to 850 donors and added high-resolution HLA genotyping. A later genetic analysis took genome-wide SNP genotypes for about three fifths of the 666 donors and used that subset as a discovery cohort. The later analysis used no new phenotypic data to find candidate immune exposures, relying instead on TCR beta sequences and their occurrence across donors. To decide whether each TCR beta V gene segment behaved as functional or pseudogenic, an earlier analysis of nearly 600 of the donors relied on high-throughput TCR beta sequencing. Of the 398 genotyped donors, less than 85% were placed in the genetic ancestry cluster associated with self-reported Caucasian donors. Besides the first cohort of approximately 710 subjects, a separate validation cohort made up of around 120 different subjects was used. HLA typing included class I and class II loci at four-digit resolution. About 280 gigabases of sequencing data and 75 million to 85 million unique TCR sequences made up an early release that covered several hundred HLA-typed donors. The T cell repertoires of 700 or so subjects were profiled by immunosequencing and related to cytomegalovirus serostatus. Typing coverage varied by locus: 629-630 donors for A, B, C, DRB1 and DQB1; more than 500 for DQA1; about 590 for DPA1; roughly 450 for DPB1. To predict cytomegalovirus infection status, the study brought together high-throughput TCR immunosequencing, statistical association of individual TCRs with disease status, and machine learning. Donor age, sex, ethnicity and CMV serostatus were collected together with the repertoire data. Every repertoire in the discovery cohort had been generated on one and the same sequencing platform. Among around 400 genotyped donors of the cohort, an average of approximately 220,000 unique TCR beta nucleotide sequences was sequenced per donor, of which about 18% were non-productive. Study-level results and caveats: For the cohort, immune exposure information was limited to CMV serostatus. In a later analysis, several top co-occurrence clusters were reported to appear linked to parvovirus B19, influenza, CMV and Epstein-Barr virus. Correlated functional status among segregating V segments might reflect linkage disequilibrium, but an unknown experimental factor could not be ruled out. According to a later genetic analysis, donors in an Asian-associated ancestry cluster had fewer N-insertions in productive TCRs than the approximately 670-donor mean. The classifier was reported to diagnose cytomegalovirus status with high specificity and sensitivity in both the original cohort and the validation cohort. Because counts were too low, roughly 18 rarely observed V segments, including chromosome 9 orphons, were left out of the earlier analysis of a few hundred of the donors. In vitro tests confirmed that three of the cytomegalovirus-associated TCR beta chains recognize cytomegalovirus antigens. A later analysis associated around 16,000 TCR beta sequences with specific HLA alleles at a false discovery rate of 0.05. A cluster of highly shared sequence variants was judged likely to be a technical artifact of the sequencing pipeline. A later analysis found that HLA-associated TCR beta chains were more clonally expanded and had lower generation probabilities than equally common non-associated chains. A later analysis found that most CMV-associated TCR beta chains appeared HLA-restricted, with HLA associations seemingly driven largely by CMV exposure. This cohort had only TCR beta chains sequenced, and the lack of alpha or paired-chain data limited which features could be detected. When HLA alleles, especially DR and DQ, strongly co-occurred, attributing TCR associations to individual alleles was difficult. Across donors, most TCR sequences were observed very rarely, whereas some public TCRs were present in many individuals. HLA typing was unavailable for some donors at each locus, so association tests used only the typed subset. Roughly uniform sequencing depth across donors was assumed in presence/absence analyses, although this assumption may not hold. In a later analysis, TCR association rates were found to vary across HLA loci, with the most associated TCRs seen for DRB1 alleles and the fewest for HLA-C alleles. V-gene and J-gene trimming of TCR beta chains was associated with a missense DCLRE1C variant in a later genetic analysis, and the association was replicated in an independent cohort. A further reported finding was that TCR beta sequences accurately predicted the HLA-A and HLA-B alleles for most subjects in the first cohort. The authors suggested that the approach could potentially be extended to other disease states and immunological phenotypes. Because the 87-base-pair reads could not distinguish some IMGT-functional V segments, including TRBV6-2 and TRBV6-3, those segments were excluded. Broadly in line with IMGT annotations, most TCR beta V segments showed up in productive rearrangements about 90% or about 30% of the time in an earlier analysis of 587 of the donors. A total of roughly 160 TCR beta chains were listed by the study as associated with cytomegalovirus.

The cohort comprised 670 or so healthy bone marrow donors. At the time of sampling, all cohort members were nominally healthy, though unrecorded immune exposures were likely present. The donor tested CMV seropositive, placing the donor among the 310 or so seropositive members of the cohort. A peripheral blood sample was collected from each donor, and TCR beta sequencing was performed on peripheral blood mononuclear cells. The Qiagen DNeasy Blood Extraction Kit was used to extract genomic DNA from the blood cell samples. Including cysteine and phenylalanine, the CDR3 has 15 amino acids. Only the CDR3 portion is preserved as DNA: 45 bases, with reading frame beginning at the first base. The germline V gene supplies CDR1 MGHRA and CDR2 YSYEKL. The library was produced with the immunoSEQ multiplex PCR assay. The multiplex PCR relied on a mix of 60 forward primers for TCR Vbeta segments and 13 reverse primers for TCR Jbeta segments. Amplification of the CDR3 region of rearranged TCR beta genes was performed with a multiplex PCR assay on genomic DNA. The amplified TCR beta libraries were sequenced on the Illumina HiSeq System as 87-base-pair reads. As for how the authors treated the data: A later analysis counted about 80 million unique TCR beta chains across the 650 to 800 repertoires, and about 10 million of these chains were shared by at least two donors. Raw reads were error-corrected and collapsed into unique sequences with a nearest-neighbor algorithm that merged closely related sequences to remove PCR and sequencing errors. To assign V, D and J gene segments, CDR3 sequences were aligned to IMGT reference sequences. For a sequence to be retained, a match of at least six nucleotides to both a V gene segment and a J gene segment was required. A rearrangement counted as productive if the CDR3 had no stop codons and remained in frame with V and J, and every other rearrangement counted as non-productive. CDR3 was defined according to IMGT convention as the region running from the second conserved V-encoded cysteine to the conserved J-encoded phenylalanine. In an earlier analysis of roughly 580 of the donors, sequences lacking an unambiguous match to a single V gene segment were excluded. In an earlier analysis of several hundred of the donors, V segments were called functional above 56.7% productive rearrangements and were called segregating when the between-donor standard deviation exceeded 5%. A statistical classification framework was built to diagnose cytomegalovirus status from the catalog of TCR beta chain sequences. In a later analysis, TCR nucleotide sequences were compared against IMGT/GENE-DB human TR gene sequences so that V and J genes could be assigned. A later analysis assigned CDR3 sequences and most-parsimonious VDJ recombination scenarios with the TCRdist pipeline. In a later analysis, each TCR beta chain was defined by its CDR3 amino acid sequence together with its V-gene family, and reads without a unique V-gene family were excluded. In a later analysis, fewer than 600 highly shared, low-generation-probability nucleotide sequences were removed to address suspected cross-contamination and a sequencing artifact. In a later analysis, a clonal expansion index for each public chain was calculated from normalized within-repertoire ranks of inferred template counts. A later analysis computed generation probabilities with a VDJ recombination model fitted to out-of-frame rearrangements, and checked the results against IGoR. In a later analysis, hypergeometric tests were used to score TCR-TCR, TCR-HLA and TCR-CMV co-occurrence, with a repertoire-size bias correction applied to TCR pairs. To estimate false discovery rates, a later analysis permuted the HLA or CMV assignments 20 times. In a later analysis, co-occurring TCRs were grouped using DBSCAN, and TCRdist sequence similarity was added for clustering within HLA-allele-positive subsets. Repertoires with fewer than 30,000 or more than 120,000 public chains were left out of co-occurrence clustering, as were a few repertoires with anomalous nucleotide sharing. Drawn from immuneACCESS, this table holds only the in-frame rearrangements with V and J called that TCRdb kept. Clones are partly lost; checked studies trace under half to an unresolved V gene and leave the rest unexplained. For V, J and clone size, that table is used; D and trimming come from the DNA. The sample data list 150,000 or so clones, and about 76% of these were observed just once. The ten most abundant clones make up 6% to 8.5% of the sample.

Concerning this clone itself: No antigen is known for it. An end of the junction differs from the germline gene, which may be a read error.

The chain is assembled from TRBV4-1 and TRBJ2-1; the central 10 bases match TRBD2. Sequencing input: PBMCs. This clonotype was sampled from a man between 25 and 39 years old in good health and CMV-seropositive. The CDR3 is CANSQVNSGGYEQFF. The nucleotides read TGCGCCAACAGCCAAGTAAATAGCGGGGGGTACGAGCAGTTCTTC.